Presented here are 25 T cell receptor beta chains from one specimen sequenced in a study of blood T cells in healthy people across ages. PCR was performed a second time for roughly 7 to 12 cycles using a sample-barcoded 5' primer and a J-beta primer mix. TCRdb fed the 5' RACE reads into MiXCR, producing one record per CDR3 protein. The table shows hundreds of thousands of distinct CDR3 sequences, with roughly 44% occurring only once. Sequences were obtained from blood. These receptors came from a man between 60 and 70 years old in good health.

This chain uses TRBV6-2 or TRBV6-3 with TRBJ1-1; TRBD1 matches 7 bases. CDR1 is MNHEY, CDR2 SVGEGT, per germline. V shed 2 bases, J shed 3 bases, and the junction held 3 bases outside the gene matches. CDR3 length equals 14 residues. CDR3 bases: TGTGCCAGCAGTTACCTCGACAGGGACACTGAAGCTTTCTTT. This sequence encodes CASSYLDRDTEAFF.

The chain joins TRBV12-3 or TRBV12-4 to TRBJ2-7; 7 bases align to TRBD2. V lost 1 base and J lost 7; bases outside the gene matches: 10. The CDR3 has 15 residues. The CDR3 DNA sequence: TGTGCCAGCAGTTTAGGGGGGGGATTGTCTAATGAGCAGTACTTC. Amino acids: CASSLGGGLSNEQYF.

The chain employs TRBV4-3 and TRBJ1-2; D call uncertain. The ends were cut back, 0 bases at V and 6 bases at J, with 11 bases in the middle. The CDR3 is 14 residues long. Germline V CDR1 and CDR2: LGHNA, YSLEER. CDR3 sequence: CASSQEYLGDGYTF. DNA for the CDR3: TGCGCCAGCAGCCAAGAATATCTCGGGGATGGCTACACCTTC.

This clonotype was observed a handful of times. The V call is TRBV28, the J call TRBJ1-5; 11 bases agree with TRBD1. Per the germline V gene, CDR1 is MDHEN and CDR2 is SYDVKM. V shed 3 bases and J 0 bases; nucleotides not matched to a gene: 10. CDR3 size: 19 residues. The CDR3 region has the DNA TGTGCCAGCAGTTTCCCCATCGGACAGGGGGCGTATAGCAATCAGCCCCAGCATTTT. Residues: CASSFPIGQGAYSNQPQHF.

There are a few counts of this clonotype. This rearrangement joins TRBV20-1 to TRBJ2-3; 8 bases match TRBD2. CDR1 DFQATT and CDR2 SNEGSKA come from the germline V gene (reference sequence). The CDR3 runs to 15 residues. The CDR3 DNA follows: TGCAGCGTTATAGCGGGATCCCTTCTGGGAGATACGCAGTATTTT. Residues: CSVIAGSLLGDTQYF.

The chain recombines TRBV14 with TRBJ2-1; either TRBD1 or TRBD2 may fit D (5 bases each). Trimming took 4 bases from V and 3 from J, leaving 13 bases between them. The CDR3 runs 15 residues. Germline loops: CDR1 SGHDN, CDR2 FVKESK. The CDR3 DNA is TGTGCCAGCAGCCCCTACAGAGGGGTCTACAATGAGCAGTTCTTC. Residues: CASSPYRGVYNEQFF.

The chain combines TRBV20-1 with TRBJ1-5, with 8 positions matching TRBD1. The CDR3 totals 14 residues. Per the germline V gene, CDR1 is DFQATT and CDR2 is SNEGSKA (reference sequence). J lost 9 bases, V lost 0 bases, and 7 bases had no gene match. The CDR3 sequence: CSAREQGAQGPQHF. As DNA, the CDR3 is TGCAGTGCTAGAGAGCAGGGGGCACAAGGGCCCCAGCATTTT.

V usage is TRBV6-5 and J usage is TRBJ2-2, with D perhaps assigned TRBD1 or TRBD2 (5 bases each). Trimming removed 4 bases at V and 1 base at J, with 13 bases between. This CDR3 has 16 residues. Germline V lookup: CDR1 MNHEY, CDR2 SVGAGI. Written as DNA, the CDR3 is TGTGCCAGCAGTTTAACGGGGCTTTTGAACACCGGGGAGCTGTTTTTT. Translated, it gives CASSLTGLLNTGELFF.

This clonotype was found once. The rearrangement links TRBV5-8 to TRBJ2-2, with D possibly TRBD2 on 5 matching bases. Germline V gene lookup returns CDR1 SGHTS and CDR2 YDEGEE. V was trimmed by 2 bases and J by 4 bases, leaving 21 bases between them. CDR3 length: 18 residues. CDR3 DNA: TGTGCCAGCAGCTTTCTAGCTCTCGATCGGGGTTCCACCGGGGAGCTGTTTTTT. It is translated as CASSFLALDRGSTGELFF.

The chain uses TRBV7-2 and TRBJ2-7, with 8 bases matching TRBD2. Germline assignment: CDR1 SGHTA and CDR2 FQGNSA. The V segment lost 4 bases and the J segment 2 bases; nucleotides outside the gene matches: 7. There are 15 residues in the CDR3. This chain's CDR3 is CASSSRGAGTYEQYF. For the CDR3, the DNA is TGTGCCAGCAGCTCGCGGGGGGCCGGGACCTACGAGCAGTACTTC.

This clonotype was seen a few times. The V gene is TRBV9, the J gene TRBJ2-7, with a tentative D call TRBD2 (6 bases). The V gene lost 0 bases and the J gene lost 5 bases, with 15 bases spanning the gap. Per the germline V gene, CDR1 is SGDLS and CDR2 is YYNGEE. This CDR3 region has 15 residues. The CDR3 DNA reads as TGTGCCAGCAGCGTAGGTAACGGGGGATACCACGAGCAGTACTTC. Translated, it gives CASSVGNGGYHEQYF. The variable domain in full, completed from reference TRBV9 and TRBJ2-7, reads DSGVTQTPKHLITATGQRVTLRCSPRSGDLSVYWYQQSLDQGLQFLIQYYNGEERAKGNILERFSAQQFPDLHSELNLSSLELGDSALYFCASSVGNGGYHEQYFGPGTRLTVT.

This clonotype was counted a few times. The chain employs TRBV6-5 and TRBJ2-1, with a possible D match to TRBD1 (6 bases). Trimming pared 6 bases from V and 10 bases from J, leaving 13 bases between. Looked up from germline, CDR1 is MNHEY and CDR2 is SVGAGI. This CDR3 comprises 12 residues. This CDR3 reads CASSQGNREQFF. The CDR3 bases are TGTGCCAGCAGCCAGGGGAACAGGGAGCAGTTCTTC.

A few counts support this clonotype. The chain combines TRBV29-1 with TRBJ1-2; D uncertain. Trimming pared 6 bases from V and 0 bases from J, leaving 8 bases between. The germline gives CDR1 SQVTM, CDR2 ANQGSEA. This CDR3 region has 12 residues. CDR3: CSVRYPNYGYTF. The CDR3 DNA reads TGCAGCGTACGATATCCTAACTATGGCTACACCTTC.

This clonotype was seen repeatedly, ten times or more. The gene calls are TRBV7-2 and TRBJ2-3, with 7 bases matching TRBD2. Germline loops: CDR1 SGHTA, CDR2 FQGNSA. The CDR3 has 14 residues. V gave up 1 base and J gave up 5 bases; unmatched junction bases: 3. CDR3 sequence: CASSLGTRGDTQYF. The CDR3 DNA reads TGTGCCAGCAGCTTAGGGACTAGGGGAGATACGCAGTATTTT.

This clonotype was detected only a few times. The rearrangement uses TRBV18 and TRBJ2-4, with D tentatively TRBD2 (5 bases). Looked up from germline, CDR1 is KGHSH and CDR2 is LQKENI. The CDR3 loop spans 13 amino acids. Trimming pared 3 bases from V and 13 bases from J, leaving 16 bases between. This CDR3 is CASSPGDLREQYF. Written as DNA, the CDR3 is TGTGCCAGCTCACCCGGGGATCTGAGGGAGCAGTACTTC.

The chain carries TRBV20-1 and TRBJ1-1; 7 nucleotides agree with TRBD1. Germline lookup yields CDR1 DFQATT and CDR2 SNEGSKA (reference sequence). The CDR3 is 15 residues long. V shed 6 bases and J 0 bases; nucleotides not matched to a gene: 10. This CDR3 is CSARIPGQMNTEAFF. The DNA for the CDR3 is TGCAGTGCACGTATACCGGGACAGATGAACACTGAAGCTTTCTTT.

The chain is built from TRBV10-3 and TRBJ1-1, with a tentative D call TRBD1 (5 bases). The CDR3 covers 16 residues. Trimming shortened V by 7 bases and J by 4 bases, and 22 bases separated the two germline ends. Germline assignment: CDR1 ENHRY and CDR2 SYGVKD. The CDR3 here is CAINDGTDTFGTEAFF. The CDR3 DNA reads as TGTGCCATCAACGACGGGACCGACACTTTCGGCACTGAAGCTTTCTTT.

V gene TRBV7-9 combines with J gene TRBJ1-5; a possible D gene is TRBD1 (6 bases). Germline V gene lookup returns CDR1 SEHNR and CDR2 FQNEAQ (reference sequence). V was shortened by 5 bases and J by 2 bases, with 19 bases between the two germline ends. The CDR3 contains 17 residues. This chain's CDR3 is CASSPATSGERNQPQHF. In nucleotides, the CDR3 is TGTGCCAGCAGCCCCGCGACCTCAGGGGAGCGCAATCAGCCCCAGCATTTT. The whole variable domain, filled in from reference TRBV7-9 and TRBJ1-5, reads DTGVSQNPRHKITKRGQNVTFRCDPISEHNRLYWYRQTLGQGPEFLTYFQNEAQLEKSRLLSDRFSAERPKGSFSTLEIQRTEQGDSAMYLCASSPATSGERNQPQHFGDGTRLSIL.

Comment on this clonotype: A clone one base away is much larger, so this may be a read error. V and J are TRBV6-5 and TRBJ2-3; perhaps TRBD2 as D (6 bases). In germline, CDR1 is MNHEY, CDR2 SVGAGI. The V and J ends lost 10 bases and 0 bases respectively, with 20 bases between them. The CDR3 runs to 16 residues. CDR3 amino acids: CANRGIGEGSTDTQYF. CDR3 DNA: TGTGCCAACCGGGGGATAGGTGAGGGTAGCACAGATACGCAGTATTTT.

Here the CDR3 reads CASTLDRYGYTF. The CDR3 DNA is TGTGCCAGCACCCTGGACAGATATGGCTACACCTTC. The gene calls are TRBV7-2 and TRBJ1-2; D is perhaps TRBD1 (6 bases). V was trimmed by 7 bases and J by 5 bases, leaving 11 bases between them. The germline gives CDR1 SGHTA, CDR2 FQGNSA. This CDR3 contains 12 residues.

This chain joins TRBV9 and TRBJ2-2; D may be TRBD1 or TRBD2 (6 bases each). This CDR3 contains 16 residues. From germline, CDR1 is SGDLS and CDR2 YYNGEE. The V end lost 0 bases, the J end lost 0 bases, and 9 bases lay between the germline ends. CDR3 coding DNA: TGTGCCAGCAGCGTAGCGGGGGCGGCGAACACCGGGGAGCTGTTTTTT. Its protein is CASSVAGAANTGELFF.

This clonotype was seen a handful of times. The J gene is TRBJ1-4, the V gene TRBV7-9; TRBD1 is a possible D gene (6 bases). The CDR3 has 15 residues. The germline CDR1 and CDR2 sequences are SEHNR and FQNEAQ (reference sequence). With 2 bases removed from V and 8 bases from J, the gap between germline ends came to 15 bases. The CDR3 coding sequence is TGTGCCAGCAGCTTACAGGCAGGGGTGGAGGAAAAACTGTTTTTT. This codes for CASSLQAGVEEKLFF.

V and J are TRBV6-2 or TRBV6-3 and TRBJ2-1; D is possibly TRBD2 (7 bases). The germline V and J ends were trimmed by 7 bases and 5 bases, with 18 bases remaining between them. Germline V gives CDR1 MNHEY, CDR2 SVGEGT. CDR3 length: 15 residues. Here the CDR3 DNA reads TGTGCCAGCAAGACGTCGGGGGGCCTCCACAATGAGCAGTTCTTC. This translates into CASKTSGGLHNEQFF.

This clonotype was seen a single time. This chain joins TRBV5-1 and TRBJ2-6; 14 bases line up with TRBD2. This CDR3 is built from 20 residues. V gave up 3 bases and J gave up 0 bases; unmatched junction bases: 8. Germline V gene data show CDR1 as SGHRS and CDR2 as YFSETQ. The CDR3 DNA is TGCGCCAGCAGCTCCCGAGGGACTAGCGGGGGCCTCTCTGGGGCCAACGTCCTGACTTTC. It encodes CASSSRGTSGGLSGANVLTF.

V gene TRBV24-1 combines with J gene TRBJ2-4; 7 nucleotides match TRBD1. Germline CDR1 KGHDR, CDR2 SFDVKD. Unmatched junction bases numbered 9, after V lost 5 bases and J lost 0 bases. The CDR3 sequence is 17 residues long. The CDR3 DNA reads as TGTGCCACCAGTGCACCGGGACAGTCCCTAGCCAAAAACATTCAGTACTTC. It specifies CATSAPGQSLAKNIQYF.